This T cell receptor beta chain was documented in a study of blood T cell repertoires in COVID-19. Profiling relied on immunoSEQ multiplex PCR, and the TCRdb table lists in-frame clones only, not all of them. This table has some 260,000 clones, over 80% appearing once. V gave up 2 bases and J gave up 8 bases, with 7 bases separating them. This CDR3 comprises 13 residues. Germline V lookup: CDR1 ENHRY, CDR2 SYGVKD. Material for sequencing was peripheral blood. The V gene is TRBV10-3, the J gene TRBJ2-6, with D possibly matching TRBD2 (6 bases). This receptor was identified in a woman in her 70s with COVID-19, enrolled during active disease. In DNA form, the CDR3 reads TGTGCCATCAGTGAGGGGACTCCCAACGTCCTGACTTTC. Protein: CAISEGTPNVLTF.